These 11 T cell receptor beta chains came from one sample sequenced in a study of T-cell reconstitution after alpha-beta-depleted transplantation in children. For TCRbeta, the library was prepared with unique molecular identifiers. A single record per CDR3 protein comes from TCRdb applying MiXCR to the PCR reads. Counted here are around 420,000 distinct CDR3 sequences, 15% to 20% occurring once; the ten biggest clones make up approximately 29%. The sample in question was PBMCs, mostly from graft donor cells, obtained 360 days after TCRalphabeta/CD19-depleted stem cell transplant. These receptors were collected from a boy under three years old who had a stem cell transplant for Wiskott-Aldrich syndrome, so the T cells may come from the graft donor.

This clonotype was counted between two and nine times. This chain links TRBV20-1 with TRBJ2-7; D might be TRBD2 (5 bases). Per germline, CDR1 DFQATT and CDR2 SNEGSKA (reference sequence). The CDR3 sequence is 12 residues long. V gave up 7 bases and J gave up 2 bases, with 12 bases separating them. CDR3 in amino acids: CSGKSGAYEQYF. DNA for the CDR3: TGCAGTGGGAAAAGCGGAGCCTACGAGCAGTACTTC.

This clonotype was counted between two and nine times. The CDR3 protein is CAISPSQETQYF. DNA for the CDR3: TGTGCCATCAGTCCCTCTCAAGAGACCCAGTACTTC. The chain joins TRBV10-3 to TRBJ2-5; no reliable D call. The CDR3 has 12 amino acids. Germline values: CDR1 ENHRY, CDR2 SYGVKD. Trimming removed 5 bases at V and 2 bases at J, with 6 bases between.

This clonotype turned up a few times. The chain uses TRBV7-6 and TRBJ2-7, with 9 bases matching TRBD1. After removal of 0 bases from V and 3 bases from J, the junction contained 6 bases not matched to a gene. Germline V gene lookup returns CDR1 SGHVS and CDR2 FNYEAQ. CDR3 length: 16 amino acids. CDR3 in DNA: TGTGCCAGCAGCTTAGCCCCCGGGACAGGGTTCTACGAGCAGTACTTC. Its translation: CASSLAPGTGFYEQYF.

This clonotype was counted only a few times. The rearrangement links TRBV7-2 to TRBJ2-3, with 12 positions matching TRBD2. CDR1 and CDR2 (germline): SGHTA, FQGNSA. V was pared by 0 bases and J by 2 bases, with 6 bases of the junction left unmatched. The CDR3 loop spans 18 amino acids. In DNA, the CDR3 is TGTGCCAGCAGCTTAGCCCGACTAGCGGGGGCTTCCACAGATACGCAGTATTTT. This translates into CASSLARLAGASTDTQYF. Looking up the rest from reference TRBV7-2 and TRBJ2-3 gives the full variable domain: GAGVSQSPSNKVTEKGKDVELRCDPISGHTALYWYRQSLGQGLEFLIYFQGNSAPDKSGLPSDRFSAERTGGSVSTLTIQRTQQEDSAVYLCASSLARLAGASTDTQYFGPGTRLTVL.

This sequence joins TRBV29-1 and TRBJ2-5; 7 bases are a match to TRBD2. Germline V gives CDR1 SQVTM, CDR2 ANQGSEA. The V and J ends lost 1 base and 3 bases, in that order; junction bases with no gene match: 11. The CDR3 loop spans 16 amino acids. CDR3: CSVEGGLGGREETQYF. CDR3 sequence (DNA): TGCAGCGTTGAAGGAGGGCTCGGGGGGAGGGAAGAGACCCAGTACTTC.

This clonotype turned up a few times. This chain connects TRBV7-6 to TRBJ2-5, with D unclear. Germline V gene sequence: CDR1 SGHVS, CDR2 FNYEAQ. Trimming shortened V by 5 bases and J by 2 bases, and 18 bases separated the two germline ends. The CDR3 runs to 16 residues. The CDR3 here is CASSLPNERRQETQYF. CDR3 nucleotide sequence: TGTGCCAGCAGCCTCCCTAATGAAAGGCGACAAGAGACCCAGTACTTC.

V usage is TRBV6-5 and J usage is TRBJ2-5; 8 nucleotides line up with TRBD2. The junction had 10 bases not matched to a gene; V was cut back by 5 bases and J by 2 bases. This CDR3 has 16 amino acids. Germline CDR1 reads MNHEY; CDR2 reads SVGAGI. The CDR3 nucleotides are TGTGCCAGCAGTCTACCAGCGGGAGTTTTTCAAGAGACCCAGTACTTC. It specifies CASSLPAGVFQETQYF.

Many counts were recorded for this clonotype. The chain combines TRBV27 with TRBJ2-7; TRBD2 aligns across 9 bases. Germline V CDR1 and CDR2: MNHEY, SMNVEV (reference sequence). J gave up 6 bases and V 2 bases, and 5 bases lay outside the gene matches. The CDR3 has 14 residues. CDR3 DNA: TGTGCCAGCAGTTTAGCGACTAGCGGTCGCGAGCAGTACTTC. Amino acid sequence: CASSLATSGREQYF.

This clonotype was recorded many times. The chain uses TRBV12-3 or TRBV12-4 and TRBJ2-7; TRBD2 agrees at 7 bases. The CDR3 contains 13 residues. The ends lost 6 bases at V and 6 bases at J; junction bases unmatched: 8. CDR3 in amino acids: CASSPSPGGEQYF. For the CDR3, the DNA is TGTGCCAGCAGCCCCTCGCCGGGGGGCGAGCAGTACTTC.

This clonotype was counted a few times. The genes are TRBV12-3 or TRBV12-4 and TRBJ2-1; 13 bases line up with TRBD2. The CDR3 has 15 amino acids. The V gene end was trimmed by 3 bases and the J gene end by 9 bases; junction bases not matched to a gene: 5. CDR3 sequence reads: CASSFRTSGRGEQFF. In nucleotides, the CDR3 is TGTGCCAGCAGTTTCCGGACTAGCGGGAGAGGTGAGCAGTTCTTC.

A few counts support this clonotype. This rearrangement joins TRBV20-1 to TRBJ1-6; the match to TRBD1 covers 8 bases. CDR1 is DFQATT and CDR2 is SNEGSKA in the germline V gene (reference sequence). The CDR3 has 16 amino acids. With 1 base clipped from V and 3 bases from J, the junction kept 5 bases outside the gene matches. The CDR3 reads CSARAQGAHYNSPLHF. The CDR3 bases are TGCAGTGCTAGAGCTCAGGGGGCTCACTATAATTCACCCCTCCACTTT.